This T cell receptor (beta chain) was found in a study of blood T cell repertoires in COVID-19. Looked up from germline, CDR1 is MNHEY and CDR2 is SVGAGI. The CDR3 has 15 amino acids. The ends lost 7 bases at V and 6 bases at J; junction bases unmatched: 11. The assay was immunoSEQ multiplex PCR, and TCRdb's table has in-frame clones only and misses some. Seen here are about 280,000 clones, approximately 90% observed once, and the top ten hold approximately 3%. This TCR came from a man aged 40-50 years who had been exposed to COVID-19. Sequences were obtained from PBMCs or T cells enriched from blood (not recorded which). The chain employs TRBV6-5 and TRBJ2-1, with 8 bases identical to TRBD2. This CDR3 is CASTLPGAGANEQFF. CDR3 bases: TGTGCCAGCACCCTGCCGGGAGCGGGAGCCAATGAGCAGTTCTTC.